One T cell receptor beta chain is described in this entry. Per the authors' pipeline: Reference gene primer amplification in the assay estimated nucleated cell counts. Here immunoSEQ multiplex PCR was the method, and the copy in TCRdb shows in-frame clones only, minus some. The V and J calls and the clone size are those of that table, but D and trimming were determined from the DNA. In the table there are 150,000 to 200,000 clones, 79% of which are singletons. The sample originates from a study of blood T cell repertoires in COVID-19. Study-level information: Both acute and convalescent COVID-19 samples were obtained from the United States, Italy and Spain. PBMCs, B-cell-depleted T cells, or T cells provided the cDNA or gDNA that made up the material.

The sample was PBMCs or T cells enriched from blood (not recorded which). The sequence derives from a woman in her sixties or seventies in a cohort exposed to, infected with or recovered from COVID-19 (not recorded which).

CDR3 loop: CASSLTSGSDTQYF. The CDR3 nucleotides read TGTGCCAGCAGCTTGACTAGCGGGAGCGATACGCAGTATTTT. The chain has TRBV7-3 and TRBJ2-3; 12 bases are shared with TRBD2. Trimming took 3 bases from V and 6 from J; bases not matched to a gene: 1. This CDR3 is built from 14 residues. In germline, CDR1 is SGHTA, CDR2 FQGTGA.